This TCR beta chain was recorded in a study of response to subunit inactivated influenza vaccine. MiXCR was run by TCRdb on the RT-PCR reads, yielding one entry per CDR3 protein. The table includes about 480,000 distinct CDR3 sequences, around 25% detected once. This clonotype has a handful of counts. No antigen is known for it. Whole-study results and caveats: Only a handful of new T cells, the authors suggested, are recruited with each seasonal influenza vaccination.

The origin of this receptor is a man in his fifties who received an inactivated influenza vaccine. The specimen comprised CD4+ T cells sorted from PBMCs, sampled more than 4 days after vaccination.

The CDR3 DNA sequence: TGTGCCAGCAGCTTGACAGCGGGCGAGCAGTCTGGTGGGGCCAACGTCCTGACTTTC. Translating gives CASSLTAGEQSGGANVLTF. V usage is TRBV9 and J usage is TRBJ2-6, with D maybe TRBD2 (6 bases). The CDR3 is 19 amino acids. Germline V gene data show CDR1 as SGDLS and CDR2 as YYNGEE. V dropped 4 bases and J dropped 3 bases, with 23 bases sitting between them.